A single sample gave rise to the 7 T cell receptor beta chains below, sequenced in a study of T-cell reconstitution after alpha-beta-depleted transplantation in children. Molecular barcoding with unique molecular identifiers was used for the TCRbeta library. TCRdb redid the calling of the PCR reads with MiXCR, one entry per CDR3 protein. The sample contains fewer than 550,000 distinct CDR3 sequences, 9.5% to 13% of which appear only once. The sequences come from PBMCs from the stem cell graft donor, collected from the stem cell graft. These TCRs come from a human donor who donated a stem cell graft to a child with acute myeloid leukemia.

This clonotype has at least ten counts. This chain links TRBV2 with TRBJ2-3, with TRBD2 matching 8 bases. Trimming took 4 bases from V and 2 from J; bases not matched to a gene: 2. Germline V gene data show CDR1 as SNHLY and CDR2 as FYNNEI. This CDR3 has 14 residues. CDR3 sequence: CASSVLAATDTQYF. The CDR3 region has the DNA TGTGCCAGCAGTGTACTAGCGGCCACAGATACGCAGTATTTT.

This clonotype was seen a few times. The V gene is TRBV20-1, the J gene TRBJ2-1, with D maybe TRBD2 (5 bases). Germline values: CDR1 DFQATT, CDR2 SNEGSKA (reference sequence). V was clipped by 6 bases and J by 0 bases, with 15 bases between them. This CDR3 comprises 15 residues. The CDR3 DNA reads as TGCAGTGCCTGGACTTTAAGTGACTCCTACAATGAGCAGTTCTTC. This translates into CSAWTLSDSYNEQFF.

This clonotype has just a few counts. The chain employs TRBV7-2 and TRBJ2-5; D gene uncertain. Trimming took 4 bases from V and 3 from J, leaving 9 bases between them. Germline lookup yields CDR1 SGHTA and CDR2 FQGNSA. The CDR3 has 13 residues. The CDR3 loop is CASSSRLKETQYF. CDR3 in DNA: TGTGCCAGCAGCTCCCGACTGAAAGAGACCCAGTACTTC.

CDR3 in DNA: TGTGCCATCAGTGAGATAGGGAATAATGAGCAGTTCTTC. It translates to CAISEIGNNEQFF. This chain links TRBV10-3 with TRBJ2-1; D unresolved. CDR1 and CDR2 (germline): ENHRY, SYGVKD. The V end lost 2 bases, the J end lost 7 bases, and 9 bases lay between the germline ends. The length of the CDR3 is 13 residues.

The rearrangement joins TRBV12-3 or TRBV12-4 to TRBJ2-6; the D is unclear. Trimming removed 7 bases from V and 3 bases from J, with 4 bases in between. The CDR3 has 12 amino acids. In DNA, the CDR3 is TGTGCCAGCATCCATGGGGCCAACGTCCTGACTTTC. Protein: CASIHGANVLTF.

The chain is built from TRBV12-3 or TRBV12-4 and TRBJ2-7; D gene ambiguous. The CDR3 loop spans 12 amino acids. V was clipped by 2 bases and J by 7 bases, with 9 bases between them. The CDR3 nucleotides read TGTGCCAGCAGTTTATTCAGTGGGGAGCAGTACTTC. Protein: CASSLFSGEQYF.

The chain employs TRBV5-6 and TRBJ1-2, with 7 bases identical to TRBD1. The length of the CDR3 is 15 residues. V shed 1 base and J 3 bases; nucleotides not matched to a gene: 6. Per germline, CDR1 SGHDT and CDR2 YYEEEE. The CDR3 loop is CASSLMTGRDYGYTF. CDR3 sequence (DNA): TGTGCCAGCAGCTTGATGACAGGGAGGGACTATGGCTACACCTTC.